This T cell receptor beta chain comes out of a study of blood T cell repertoires in COVID-19. Background on the study: Samples taken during acute and convalescent COVID-19 were collected in the United States, Italy and Spain. Sample material is recorded as cDNA or gDNA derived from T cells, B-cell-depleted T cells, or PBMCs.

Source study methods: Reference gene primer amplification yielded estimated nucleated cell counts. Here immunoSEQ multiplex PCR was the method, and the copy in TCRdb shows in-frame clones only, minus some. V and J calls and clone size are copied from that table; D and trimming were computed from the DNA. The profile covers nearly 350,000 clones, with more than 75% appearing a single time and under 3.5% taken by the ten largest. This clonotype originated in a woman aged 18-29 years who had recovered from COVID-19. The sequenced sample was peripheral blood.

The CDR3 protein is CASLKGLAEVQETQYF. The CDR3 DNA follows: TGTGCCAGCTTGAAAGGGCTAGCGGAGGTCCAAGAGACCCAGTACTTC. The chain employs TRBV12-1 and TRBJ2-5; the table's D call, TRBD2, was not checked against the DNA. TRBV12-1 is a documented pseudogene. The CDR3 spans 16 residues.